This TCR beta chain was sequenced for a study of blood T cell repertoires in COVID-19. In this sample, this clone turned up once. This CDR3 has 13 residues. V was clipped by 4 bases and J by 4 bases; unmatched bases: 3. Per germline, CDR1 SNHLY and CDR2 FYNNEI. How the authors handled the data: Estimation of nucleated cell counts relied on the amplification of reference gene primers. Profiled with immunoSEQ multiplex PCR; TCRdb holds only in-frame clones, not every one. V and J calls and clone size are given by that table; D and trimming were obtained from the DNA. The data show 140,000 to 150,000 clones, 85% seen once.

The sequenced sample consisted of PBMCs or T cells enriched from blood (not recorded which). The chain joins TRBV2 to TRBJ1-2; 7 nucleotides align to TRBD1. This TCR was recovered from a woman aged 40 to 50 who had recovered from COVID-19. CDR3 sequence reads: CASSAAGGYGYTF. The CDR3 DNA sequence: TGTGCCAGCAGTGCCGCAGGGGGCTATGGCTACACCTTC.